The sequence of this TCR beta chain was determined in a study of TIL therapy for anti-PD-1-resistant metastatic lung cancer. Points from the study as a whole: Many TIL product clones were absent from baseline tumor, suggesting clonal contraction. TIL cultures after expansion showed higher clonality and lower diversity than baseline tumor (median approximately 6% vs 31%).

Stated time point: pre-treatment sample, taken before nivolumab and TIL therapy. Pleural nodules or supraclavicular lymph nodes made up most of the excised metastases sampled. The libraries were made with immunoSEQ v3. Produced via immunoSEQ multiplex PCR; TCRdb's table is partial and in-frame only. The table shows tens of thousands of clones, with 65% to 80% occurring only once. This clone was counted between two and nine times. Antigen: not known. The origin of this receptor is a person aged 30 to 80 with non-small cell lung cancer. Sequences were derived from tumor tissue, sampled at baseline.

The DNA for the CDR3 is TGTGCCAGCTCACCACCGAGGGGAGCACATTCACCCCTCCACTTT. Its translation is CASSPPRGAHSPLHF. This chain connects TRBV18 to TRBJ1-6; perhaps TRBD1 as D (5 bases). V was cut by 0 bases and J by 8 bases, with 11 bases left in between. This CDR3 contains 15 residues. Germline CDR1 and CDR2: KGHSH and LQKENI.